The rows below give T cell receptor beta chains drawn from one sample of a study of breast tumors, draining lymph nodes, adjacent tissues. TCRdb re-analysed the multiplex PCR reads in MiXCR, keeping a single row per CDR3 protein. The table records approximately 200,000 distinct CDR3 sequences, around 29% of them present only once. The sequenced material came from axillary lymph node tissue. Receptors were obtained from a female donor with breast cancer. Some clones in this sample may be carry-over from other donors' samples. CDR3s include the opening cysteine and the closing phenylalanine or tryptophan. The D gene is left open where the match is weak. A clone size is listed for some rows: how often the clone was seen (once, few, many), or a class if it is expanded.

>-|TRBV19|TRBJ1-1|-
TGTGCCAGTAGTGGCGGAAGCGTACCTACTGAAGCTTTCTTT
CASSGGSVPTEAFF
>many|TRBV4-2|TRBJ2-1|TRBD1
TGTGCCAGCAGCCAAGAGGGGACAGGGCGATCAAATGGTGAGCAGTTCTTC
CASSQEGTGRSNGEQFF
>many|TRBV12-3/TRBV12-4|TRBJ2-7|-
TGTGCCAGCAGTTTAGCCCCTGGGGGCTACTACGAGCAGTACTTC
CASSLAPGGYYEQYF
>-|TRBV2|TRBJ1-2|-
TGTGCCAGCAGGGCCGGACGAGGGGGAAACTATGGCTACACCTTC
CASRAGRGGNYGYTF
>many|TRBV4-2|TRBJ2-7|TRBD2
TGTGCCAGCAGCCAAGAGGCCGGGAGGTACTACGAGCAGTACTTC
CASSQEAGRYYEQYF
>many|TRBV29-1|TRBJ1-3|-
TGCAGCGTGACAGATTCTGGAAACACCATATATTTT
CSVTDSGNTIYF
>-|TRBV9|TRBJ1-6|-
TGTGCCAGCAGCTTTAACGGGTGCAATCACCACTTC
CASSFNGCNHHF
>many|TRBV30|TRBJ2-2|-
TGTGCCTGTCACGGGACAACTTACACCGGGGAGCTGTTTTTT
CACHGTTYTGELFF
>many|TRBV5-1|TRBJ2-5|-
TGCGCCAGCAGCTTGGCCAGGGAAGAGACCCAGTACTTC
CASSLAREETQYF
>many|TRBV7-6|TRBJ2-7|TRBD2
TGTGCCAGCAGCTTAGCGACGGGTCCGGGGACTAGCGGGAGGGCTTCCGGATACGAGCAGTACTTC
CASSLATGPGTSGRASGYEQYF
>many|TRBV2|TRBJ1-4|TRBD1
TGTGCCAGCAGTGGACAGGGAAATGAAAAACTGTTTTTT
CASSGQGNEKLFF
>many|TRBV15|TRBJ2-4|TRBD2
TGTGCCACCAGCAGAGATGTGGGGGGGAGGGGAAGGAACATTCAGTACTTC
CATSRDVGGRGRNIQYF
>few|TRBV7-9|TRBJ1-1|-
TGTGCCAGCAGCCGACGACAGATTGGAGCTTTCTTT
CASSRRQIGAFF
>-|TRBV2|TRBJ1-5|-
TGTGCCAGCAGTGAACGGGGCCCAATGAGCAATCAGCCCCAGCATTTC
CASSERGPMSNQPQHF
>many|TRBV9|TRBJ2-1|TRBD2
TGTGCCAGCAGCGTAGAGGGGACTACCCCTTTTGAGCAGTTCTTC
CASSVEGTTPFEQFF
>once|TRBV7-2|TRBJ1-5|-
TGTGCCAGCAGCTTAGTCACAATACATCAGCCCCAGCATTTT
CASSLVTIHQPQHF
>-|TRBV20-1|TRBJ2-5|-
TGCAGTGCTAGACCGGGTTCGGTGACCCCCCAAGAGACCCAGTACTTC
CSARPGSVTPQETQYF
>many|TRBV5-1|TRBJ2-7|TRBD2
TGCGCCAGCAGCATGACTAGCGGGATCGGCTACGAGCAGTACTTC
CASSMTSGIGYEQYF
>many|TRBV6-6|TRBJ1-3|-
TGTGCCAGCAGACCGACTGGGGCCTTCTCTGGAAACACCATATATTTT
CASRPTGAFSGNTIYF
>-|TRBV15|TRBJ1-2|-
TGTGCCACCAGCATGCGGACAGCCGCCAACTATGGCTACACCTTC
CATSMRTAANYGYTF
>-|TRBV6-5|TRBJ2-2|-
TGTGCCAGCAGCCCCCTCGGGCCCGGGGAGCTGTCTTTT
CASSPLGPGELSF
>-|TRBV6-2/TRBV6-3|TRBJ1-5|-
TGTGCCAGCAATAGAGGACAACAGTTCCAGCATTTT
CASNRGQQFQHF